These 25 T cell receptor beta chains originate from one sample sequenced in a study of shared clonotypes between healthy human individuals. The data were produced by immunoSEQ multiplex PCR, yet TCRdb's version contains in-frame clones alone and is incomplete. Among approximately 1.1 million clones, around three quarters were seen once, and the ten largest hold approximately 0.5%. Material for sequencing was memory CD4+ T cells from PBMCs. Subset noted: CD45RA-negative fraction. The origin of the receptors is a man aged 18-30 years in good health. Some clones in this sample may be carry-over from other donors' samples.

This clone was counted between two and nine times. This chain links TRBV7-6 with TRBJ2-2; D gene uncertain. The V and J ends lost 3 bases and 3 bases respectively, with 5 bases between them. This CDR3 spans 13 amino acids. The germline gives CDR1 SGHVS, CDR2 FNYEAQ. The DNA of the CDR3 is TGTGCCAGCAGCTTCGCCCACACCGGGGAGCTGTTTTTT. Residues: CASSFAHTGELFF.

The CDR3 loop reads CASTLEGHRGKLFF. DNA for the CDR3: TGTGCCAGCACCTTAGAGGGACACCGGGGGAAACTGTTCTTT. The chain has TRBV6-6 and TRBJ1-1; D is perhaps TRBD1 (6 bases). V gave up 7 bases and J gave up 14 bases, with 26 bases separating them. The CDR3 runs to 14 residues. Germline V gene sequence: CDR1 MNHNY, CDR2 SVGAGI (reference sequence).

The chain employs TRBV21-1 and TRBJ2-2. TRBV21-1 is a known pseudogene. CDR3 length: 21 residues. DNA for the CDR3: TGTGCCAGCAGCAAGGTGGGACAGCTAAGGGACTACTATACGAACACCGGGGAGCTGTTTTTT. Translating it yields CASSKVGQLRDYYTNTGELFF.

V gene TRBV30 combines with J gene TRBJ1-5; D not resolved. The CDR3 contains 13 residues. Germline V gives CDR1 GTSNPN, CDR2 SVGIG (reference sequence). V dropped 2 bases and J dropped 8 bases, with 13 bases sitting between them. CDR3 DNA sequence: TGTGCCTGGAGTCTAAGGACCTCCGAGCCCCAGCATTTT. Its translation: CAWSLRTSEPQHF.

This chain uses TRBV28 with TRBJ1-5; tentatively, D is TRBD1 (5 bases). The CDR3 is 16 residues long. Germline CDR1 MDHEN, CDR2 SYDVKM. The V end was cut by 6 bases, the J end by 4 bases, with 19 bases between. CDR3 coding DNA: TGTGCCAGCAGCTCCACCCCGACAGTCGGAAATCAGCCCCAGCATTTT. It encodes CASSSTPTVGNQPQHF.

The J gene is TRBJ2-1, the V gene TRBV6-5; 8 bases match TRBD2. J was trimmed by 7 bases and V by 4 bases; bases with no gene match: 6. Germline V gene data show CDR1 as MNHEY and CDR2 as SVGAGI. This CDR3 has 14 amino acids. The CDR3 DNA is TGTGCCAGCAGTTCCCAGCGGGAGCCGAATGAGCAGTTCTTC. Encoded protein: CASSSQREPNEQFF.

The V gene is TRBV4-3, the J gene TRBJ2-1; a weak D match, TRBD2 (6 bases). Trimming stripped 4 bases from V and 4 bases from J, with 14 bases between. This CDR3 spans 15 amino acids. Germline V CDR1 and CDR2: LGHNA, YSLEER. The CDR3 loop is CASSLRLGLYNEQFF. CDR3 sequence (DNA): TGCGCCAGCAGCCTCCGACTAGGCCTTTACAATGAGCAGTTCTTC.

The CDR3 DNA sequence: TGTGCCAGCAGTCAGGCACGGGACACCTCCCCCGAGCAGTTCTTC. It is translated as CASSQARDTSPEQFF. J is TRBJ2-1 and V is TRBV6-5, with D possibly being TRBD1 (6 bases). The CDR3 contains 15 residues. V lost 5 bases, J lost 10 bases, and 21 bases lay in between. Per germline, CDR1 MNHEY and CDR2 SVGAGI.

Turning to this clone: Other DNA variants within this sample encode the same CDR3. This chain joins TRBV29-1 and TRBJ1-1; maybe TRBD1 (6 bases). Germline CDR1 is SQVTM and CDR2 is ANQGSEA. Trimming pared 5 bases from V and 1 base from J, leaving 14 bases between. The CDR3 runs 14 residues. Here the CDR3 DNA reads TGCAGCGTTTACCGGGGGCTGTCGAACACTGAAGCTTTCTTT. It specifies CSVYRGLSNTEAFF.

CDR3 residues: CATSIGTGYYEQYF. The CDR3, as DNA: TGTGCCACCTCGATAGGGACAGGATACTACGAGCAGTACTTC. The rearrangement links TRBV15 to TRBJ2-7; 8 bases line up with TRBD1. The germline CDR1 and CDR2 sequences are LNHNV and YYDKDF (reference sequence). The CDR3 extends over 14 amino acids. With V trimmed by 8 bases and J by 3 bases, 9 bases remained unmatched.

This clone was detected once. V usage is TRBV30 and J usage is TRBJ1-3; D is perhaps TRBD1 (5 bases). Germline lookup yields CDR1 GTSNPN and CDR2 SVGIG (reference sequence). This CDR3 comprises 16 residues. Deletions cut 2 bases from V and 0 bases from J, with 14 bases between. The CDR3 DNA reads TGTGCCTGGAGTAAAGGAAGACAGTTCTCTGGAAACACCATATATTTT. Its protein is CAWSKGRQFSGNTIYF.

This clone turned up a few times. The chain has TRBV30 and TRBJ1-2; 7 nucleotides line up with TRBD1. CDR3 size: 15 residues. V shed 0 bases and J 2 bases; nucleotides not matched to a gene: 6. CDR1 and CDR2 (germline): GTSNPN, SVGIG (reference sequence). The CDR3, as DNA: TGTGCCTGGAGTGTACCTTTGGACAGGAACTATGGCTACACCTTC. It encodes CAWSVPLDRNYGYTF.

The chain couples TRBV7-8 to TRBJ1-5; D is unresolved. CDR1 and CDR2 (germline): SGHVS, FQNEAQ. The CDR3 loop spans 13 amino acids. V shed 6 bases and J shed 7 bases, with 13 bases lying between them. The CDR3, as DNA: TGTGCCAGCAGTCTGCACTTGATGCAGCCCCAGCATTTT. Amino acid sequence: CASSLHLMQPQHF.

This CDR3 is CASRRPYKPENYEQYF. Here the CDR3 DNA reads TGTGCCAGTAGGAGGCCGTACAAGCCCGAAAACTACGAGCAGTACTTC. This rearrangement joins TRBV19 to TRBJ2-7; D is unresolved. In germline, CDR1 is LNHDA, CDR2 SQIVND (reference sequence). Trimming removed 6 bases at V and 3 bases at J, with 21 bases between. CDR3 size: 16 residues.

CDR3 coding DNA: TGCGCCAGCAGCTTGGCAGGGTTCGCCCAAGAGACCCAGTACTTC. Protein sequence: CASSLAGFAQETQYF. The chain links TRBV5-1 to TRBJ2-5; the D gene is possibly TRBD1 (5 bases). V shed 0 bases and J shed 1 base, with 10 bases lying between them. CDR3 length equals 15 residues. The germline V gene encodes CDR1 SGHRS and CDR2 YFSETQ.

The count of this clone is one. The chain has TRBV4-2 and TRBJ2-2; 8 nucleotides match TRBD2. Germline V gives CDR1 LGHNA, CDR2 YNFKEQ. CDR3 length: 17 amino acids. Losses at the gene ends were 0 bases for V and 6 bases for J; bases not matched to a gene: 9. In DNA, the CDR3 is TGTGCCAGCAGCCAAGAGAAGAGCGGGAGAAGGGCCGGGGAGCTGTTTTTT. Translation gives CASSQEKSGRRAGELFF.

The V and J genes are TRBV29-1 and TRBJ1-2; TRBD1 matches at 7 bases. The CDR3 has 12 residues. V was pared by 7 bases and J by 8 bases, with 10 bases of the junction left unmatched. Germline CDR1 is SQVTM and CDR2 is ANQGSEA. The CDR3 sequence: CSATGRRGGYTF. CDR3 sequence (DNA): TGCAGCGCGACAGGGCGGAGGGGCGGCTACACCTTC. The complete variable domain, with remaining parts taken from reference TRBV29-1 and TRBJ1-2, reads SAVISQKPSRDICQRGTSLTIQCQVDSQVTMMFWYRQQPGQSLTLIATANQGSEATYESGFVIDKFPISRPNLTFSTLTVSNMSPEDSSIYLCSATGRRGGYTFGSGTRLTVV.

The V call is TRBV5-1, the J call TRBJ2-7; the match to TRBD1 covers 7 bases. This CDR3 has 13 residues. J was trimmed by 4 bases and V by 7 bases; bases with no gene match: 8. From germline, CDR1 is SGHRS and CDR2 YFSETQ. This CDR3 reads CASRRDSAYEQYF. In DNA, the CDR3 is TGCGCCAGCCGCCGGGACAGCGCTTACGAGCAGTACTTC.

This clone was seen only once. The chain is built from TRBV29-1 and TRBJ2-1; 7 bases match TRBD1. Per germline, CDR1 SQVTM and CDR2 ANQGSEA. The junction had 11 bases not matched to a gene; V was cut back by 7 bases and J by 8 bases. The CDR3 totals 13 residues. CDR3 nucleotides: TGCAGCGGGAGACGACAGGGAAGCGATGAGCAGTTCTTC. Translation gives CSGRRQGSDEQFF.

The table lists this clone with many counts. V usage is TRBV6-1 and J usage is TRBJ2-5; D might be TRBD1 (5 bases). Trimming removed 1 base at V and 6 bases at J, with 15 bases between. The CDR3 is 15 amino acids. The germline V gene has CDR1 MNHNS and CDR2 SASEGT. CDR3 nucleotide sequence: TGTGCCAGCAGTGAAGAGCCAGGGCCAACTCAGACCCAGTACTTC. This translates into CASSEEPGPTQTQYF.

This sequence joins TRBV7-3 and TRBJ1-1, with unresolved D. CDR1 and CDR2 (germline): SGHTA, FQGTGA. Trimming left V 2 bases short and J 10 bases short, with 14 bases between. The CDR3 is made up of 13 amino acids. CDR3 DNA sequence: TGTGCCAGCAGCTTAGATGGCTCTGGTGTAGCTTTCTTT. Translating gives CASSLDGSGVAFF.

The chain is built from TRBV4-2 and TRBJ2-3; D uncertain. V was pared by 2 bases and J by 1 base, with 7 bases between. The germline CDR1 and CDR2 sequences are LGHNA and YNFKEQ. CDR3 length: 14 residues. The CDR3: CASSQLLGTDTQYF. The CDR3 nucleotides read TGTGCCAGCAGCCAACTTCTGGGCACAGATACGCAGTATTTT.

J is TRBJ2-5 and V is TRBV11-3, with 8 bases lining up with TRBD1. Trimming removed 5 bases from V and 5 bases from J; junction bases left unmatched: 13. This CDR3 contains 16 residues. Germline CDR1 is SGHNT and CDR2 is YENEEA. The CDR3, as DNA: TGTGCCAGCAGCCCAGGAAGACAGGGGTCGGGGGAGACCCAGTACTTC. This sequence encodes CASSPGRQGSGETQYF.

V gene TRBV5-1 combines with J gene TRBJ1-4; D not certain. The V and J ends lost 4 bases and 10 bases respectively, with 17 bases between them. Germline CDR1 and CDR2: SGHRS and YFSETQ. CDR3 size: 14 residues. The CDR3 sequence is CASSPEEVVGKLFF. The CDR3 DNA reads as TGCGCCAGCAGCCCGGAGGAGGTTGTTGGAAAACTGTTTTTT.

The rearrangement joins TRBV7-3 to TRBJ1-1, with a weak D call TRBD1 (6 bases). The CDR3 covers 17 residues. Germline CDR1 is SGHTA and CDR2 is FQGTGA. Trimming shortened V by 4 bases and J by 0 bases, and 18 bases separated the two germline ends. The CDR3 DNA follows: TGTGCCAGCAGCTCCCCGGAAGGGGGGTCCATGAACACTGAAGCTTTCTTT. Protein sequence: CASSSPEGGSMNTEAFF.